The rows below give T cell receptor beta chains drawn from one sample of a study of T cells expressing NK-cell markers. One entry per CDR3 protein, without DNA, is what TCRdb gives after re-calling the 5' RACE reads. This sample's table has 550,000 to 600,000 distinct CDR3 sequences. Sequencing was done on a sample of blood T cells: a sorted CD56 or NKG2C T cell subset, CD4+ or CD8+ T cells, or bulk PBMC T cells (not recorded which). Receptor source: a young man in good health. Both conserved end residues are part of each CDR3.

>TRBJ2-4|TRBV4-1
CASSQVAIDRGGNIQYF
>TRBJ2-7|TRBV7-9
CASSSGTSSYEQYF
>TRBJ2-1|TRBV6-5
CASSRPGQGFNEQFF
>TRBJ1-5|TRBV29-1
CSASDRGLNQPQHF
>TRBJ2-3|TRBV15
CATSRDLANGAGTDTQYF
>TRBJ1-5|TRBV5-6
CASSTYRTVSNQPQHF
>TRBJ1-5|TRBV15
CATSRGAGQPQHF
>TRBJ2-2|TRBV4-2
CASSGRFLGGEVNTGELFF
>TRBJ2-5|TRBV4-3
CASSQDRGYQETQYF
>TRBJ2-2|TRBV19
CASSDNRVSRAGELFF
>TRBJ2-3|TRBV12-3/TRBV12-4
CASTLNWEEVARTDTQYF
>TRBJ2-1|TRBV6-5
CASSYSSGATNEQFF
>TRBJ1-1|TRBV6-5
CASSYVGSGAFF
>TRBJ1-2|TRBV20-1
CSAREGGRYGYTF
>TRBJ2-7|TRBV3-1
CASSQATGVGEQYF
>TRBJ2-5|TRBV18
CASSPLGQGLQETQYF
>TRBJ2-2|TRBV20-1
CSALRRLATGELFF
>TRBJ1-2|TRBV29-1
CSGERRGLNYGYTF
>TRBJ2-5|TRBV2
CASSHRTGSETQYF
>TRBJ1-1|TRBV5-1
CASSLVSGAEAFF
>TRBJ2-4|TRBV28
CASSPARVAKNIQYF
>TRBJ2-7|TRBV5-1
CASSLGGHDHEQYF
>TRBJ2-7|TRBV29-1
CSVKPGPTAAYEQYF
>TRBJ2-2|TRBV4-1
CASSNRGVDTGELFF
>TRBJ2-1|TRBV7-2
CASESYNEQFF
>TRBJ2-3|TRBV11-2
CASSLIRGSGADTQYF
>TRBJ2-1|TRBV4-3
CASSQQPGPDNEQFF
>TRBJ1-5|TRBV7-9
CASSQGGRNNQPQHF
>TRBJ2-1|TRBV28
CASSSLGTNEQFF
>TRBJ2-5|TRBV6-1
CASSPSGNIQETQYF
>TRBJ2-1|TRBV24-1
CATSDTGTSGTDYNEQFF
>TRBJ2-2|TRBV12-3/TRBV12-4
CASMQGYTGELFF
>TRBJ2-5|TRBV7-2
CASSFESRGLETQYF
>TRBJ2-5|TRBV24-1
CATSHEGGWGETQYF
>TRBJ2-7|TRBV20-1
CSAPRDVSYEQYF
>TRBJ1-2|TRBV7-9
CASSPLIGPESGYTF